This TCR beta chain was captured by sequencing in a study of blood T cells in healthy people across ages. About the study: About one barcoded beta molecule per two T cells was captured by template switching. Study conclusions and caveats: Across the age range, TCR beta diversity per million T cells fell in a roughly linear way.

Sample-barcoded 5' priming and a J-beta primer mix drove a second PCR of roughly 7 to 11 cycles. TCRdb reanalysed the 5' RACE reads using MiXCR and keeps one entry per CDR3 protein. The sample holds 760,000 or so distinct CDR3 sequences, about 25% seen once. Trimming cost V 4 bases and J 1 base, with 19 bases left between them. Germline assignment: CDR1 LGHNA and CDR2 YSLEER. This CDR3 is built from 17 residues. The donors, all healthy, were Caucasians living in Russia, aged roughly 6 to 100. This clonotype was recorded only once. Its matching antigen is unknown. This same sample was also taken into another study, of T cells of mothers and their children. That investigation notes: Donation was provided by three healthy Caucasian mothers along with their six children.

This chain links TRBV4-3 with TRBJ1-2, with D tentatively TRBD1 (6 bases). The receptor's source is a boy younger than 18 in good health. The sequencing input was blood. The CDR3 is CASSPTHRTVLNYGYTF. As DNA, the CDR3 is TGCGCCAGCAGCCCCACCCACCGGACAGTGCTTAACTATGGCTACACCTTC.